A selection of T cell receptor beta chains follows, all from one sample in a study of T cell repertoires in cytomegalovirus infection. TCRdb ran MiXCR on the reads and lists one entry per CDR3 protein. The sample comprises approximately 500,000 distinct CDR3 sequences, about 15% of which are singletons, and 20% to 30% rests with the top ten. The sample was CD8+ T cells from PBMCs. Receptors were obtained from a human donor in good health (CMV status not recorded). Some clones in this sample may be carry-over from other donors' samples. The CDR3 runs from the conserved cysteine through the conserved F or W. The D gene is left open where the match is weak. A row's size may be missing; if present it is once, few, many or a size class.

clone size,V gene,D gene,J gene,CDR3 protein,CDR3 DNA
NA,TRBV4-1,NA,TRBJ2-7,CASSQDEKGNYEQYF,TGCGCCAGCAGCCAAGACGAGAAGGGAAACTACGAGCAGTACTTC
many,TRBV12-3/TRBV12-4,NA,TRBJ2-1,CASSFGAPTVNEQFF,TGTGCCAGCAGCTTCGGGGCTCCTACAGTAAATGAGCAGTTCTTC
NA,TRBV7-3,TRBD2,TRBJ2-1,CASSSPSGRPYNEQFF,TGTGCCAGCAGCTCCCCTAGCGGGAGGCCCTACAATGAGCAGTTCTTC
many,TRBV28,TRBD2,TRBJ2-1,CASSLMSLAGDNEQFF,TGTGCCAGCAGTTTAATGTCACTAGCGGGAGACAATGAGCAGTTCTTC
NA,TRBV19,NA,TRBJ2-3,CASRGTILTDTQYF,TGTGCCAGTAGGGGTACGATTTTGACAGATACGCAGTATTTT
NA,TRBV5-1,NA,TRBJ1-6,CARGDSPLHF,TGCGCCAGGGGGGATTCACCCCTCCACTTT
many,TRBV12-5,NA,TRBJ2-7,CASWGAYEQYF,TGTGCTAGTTGGGGGGCCTACGAGCAGTACTTC
NA,TRBV2,NA,TRBJ1-5,CASSEPASNQPQHF,TGTGCCAGCAGTGAACCAGCTAGCAATCAGCCCCAGCATTTT
NA,TRBV12-3/TRBV12-4,TRBD1,TRBJ1-2,CASSPKRRQGVRYTF,TGTGCCAGCAGCCCAAAACGGCGACAGGGTGTGCGCTACACCTTC
NA,TRBV30,TRBD1,TRBJ2-7,CAWRRRRQGTASYEQYF,TGTGCCTGGAGAAGAAGAAGACAGGGGACAGCCTCCTACGAGCAGTACTTC
NA,TRBV28,NA,TRBJ2-1,CASSTQTGSSYNEQFF,TGTGCCAGCAGCACGCAAACAGGGAGCTCCTACAATGAGCAGTTCTTC
many,TRBV5-1,TRBD1,TRBJ1-2,CASRLDRAGYTF,TGCGCCAGCAGGTTGGACAGGGCTGGCTACACCTTC
NA,TRBV9,NA,TRBJ2-6,CASSDGSRANVLTF,TGTGCCAGCAGCGATGGGAGTAGAGCCAACGTCCTGACTTTC
many,TRBV6-5,TRBD1,TRBJ1-2,CASSYSTGAIYGYTF,TGTGCCAGCAGTTACTCGACAGGGGCCATCTATGGCTACACCTTC
many,TRBV12-3/TRBV12-4,NA,TRBJ1-6,CASTPGGENSPLHF,TGTGCCAGCACGCCTGGTGGGGAGAATTCACCCCTCCACTTT
few,TRBV11-2,NA,TRBJ2-7,CASSVRVGRSHEQYF,TGTGCCAGCAGCGTCAGGGTGGGAAGGTCCCACGAGCAGTACTTC
many,TRBV7-9,NA,TRBJ2-2,CASSLDSPNTGELFF,TGTGCCAGCAGCTTAGACAGCCCGAACACCGGGGAGCTGTTTTTT
NA,TRBV19,NA,TRBJ1-5,CASNEEGYNQPQHF,TGTGCCAGTAATGAGGAGGGCTACAATCAGCCCCAGCATTTT
NA,TRBV13,NA,TRBJ2-1,CASSDQAGTLPIEQFF,TGTGCCAGCAGCGACCAAGCAGGGACTCTCCCAATCGAGCAGTTCTTC
many,TRBV7-9,NA,TRBJ2-1,CASSLSLGVEQFF,TGTGCCAGCAGCCTATCTTTGGGGGTTGAGCAGTTCTTC
NA,TRBV20-1,TRBD2,TRBJ2-1,CSAREGEETSGVLNEQFF,TGCAGTGCTAGAGAGGGTGAAGAGACTAGCGGAGTTCTCAATGAGCAGTTCTTC
many,TRBV18,TRBD2,TRBJ2-7,CASSPGAGLKDEQYF,TGTGCCAGCTCACCTGGAGCGGGGCTCAAGGACGAGCAGTACTTC
many,TRBV19,NA,TRBJ2-2,CASSFAWSTGELFF,TGTGCCAGTAGCTTCGCCTGGTCCACCGGGGAGCTGTTTTTT
many,TRBV6-2/TRBV6-3,NA,TRBJ2-5,CASSPWGSTQETQYF,TGTGCCAGCAGTCCGTGGGGGTCCACCCAAGAGACCCAGTACTTC
NA,TRBV5-1,NA,TRBJ2-7,CASSLESDRSYEQYF,TGCGCCAGCAGCTTGGAGTCTGACAGGAGCTACGAGCAGTACTTC
many,TRBV7-9,NA,TRBJ2-1,CASSPGRTQFF,TGTGCCAGCAGCCCCGGCAGGACGCAGTTCTTC
few,TRBV3-1,TRBD2,TRBJ2-5,CASSQVARRERFETQYF,TGTGCCAGCAGCCAAGTTGCGAGGCGGGAGAGGTTTGAGACCCAGTACTTC
few,TRBV10-3,NA,TRBJ2-7,CAIASGPGQYF,TGTGCCATCGCCTCGGGACCCGGGCAGTACTTC
many,TRBV11-2,NA,TRBJ1-1,CASSLEEGNTEAFF,TGTGCCAGCAGCTTAGAAGAGGGGAACACTGAAGCTTTCTTT
NA,TRBV14,NA,TRBJ1-1,CASSLLQYTEAFF,TGTGCCAGCAGCCTTCTGCAGTACACTGAAGCTTTCTTT
NA,TRBV27,NA,TRBJ2-5,CASGNSGGLTLKTQYF,TGTGCCAGCGGGAACTCGGGGGGCTTAACGTTGAAGACCCAGTACTTC
many,TRBV7-6,NA,TRBJ2-1,CASSLASTNEQFF,TGTGCCAGCAGCTTAGCGTCTACAAATGAGCAGTTCTTC
many,TRBV7-8,TRBD1,TRBJ1-5,CASSFRDRVDQPQHF,TGTGCCAGCAGCTTCCGGGACAGGGTTGATCAGCCCCAGCATTTT
NA,TRBV12-3/TRBV12-4,NA,TRBJ1-4,CASSLGRRREKLFF,TGTGCCAGCAGTTTAGGTCGCCGTCGGGAAAAACTGTTTTTT
many,TRBV27,TRBD1,TRBJ1-1,CASSHRDSGTEAFF,TGTGCCAGCAGTCACCGGGACAGCGGGACTGAAGCTTTCTTT
few,TRBV19,NA,TRBJ2-7,CASSRKPLDPPQYF,TGTGCCAGTAGCCGAAAGCCCCTGGACCCTCCGCAGTACTTC
NA,TRBV2,NA,TRBJ2-1,CASSEALRGLSYNEQFF,TGTGCCAGCAGTGAAGCATTGAGAGGGCTCTCCTACAATGAGCAGTTCTTC
many,TRBV6-1,TRBD1,TRBJ1-1,CASSPQPGGKNTEAFF,TGTGCCAGCAGTCCGCAGCCAGGGGGGAAGAACACTGAAGCTTTCTTT
NA,TRBV28,TRBD2,TRBJ2-7,CASSLSGGRISYEQYF,TGTGCCAGCAGTTTATCGGGCGGGAGGATCTCCTACGAGCAGTACTTC
many,TRBV7-8,NA,TRBJ1-2,CASSLEGPGLSYGYTF,TGTGCCAGCAGCTTAGAAGGGCCAGGGTTGTCCTATGGCTACACCTTC
many,TRBV28,NA,TRBJ1-5,CASSPSTYRDSNQPQHF,TGTGCCAGCAGTCCCTCAACGTACAGGGATAGCAATCAGCCCCAGCATTTT
few,TRBV7-9,NA,TRBJ2-7,CASSLEQPRQYF,TGTGCCAGCAGCTTAGAACAACCGAGGCAGTACTTC
many,TRBV5-5,NA,TRBJ1-4,CASSSLWPTDRMGEKLFF,TGTGCCAGCAGCTCCCTCTGGCCGACGGACCGAATGGGCGAAAAACTGTTTTTT
few,TRBV15,NA,TRBJ1-2,CATSREGVYTF,TGTGCCACCAGCAGAGAAGGGGTCTACACCTTC
few,TRBV3-1,NA,TRBJ2-2,CASSQGERGVTGELFF,TGTGCCAGCAGCCAAGGGGAGAGGGGGGTCACCGGGGAGCTGTTTTTT
many,TRBV12-3/TRBV12-4,TRBD1,TRBJ2-7,CASSLKGTGGPYEQYF,TGTGCCAGCAGTTTAAAGGGAACAGGGGGGCCCTACGAGCAGTACTTC
many,TRBV19,NA,TRBJ1-1,CASSIPGRRTEAFF,TGTGCCAGTAGTATTCCAGGGAGGAGGACTGAAGCTTTCTTT
many,TRBV29-1,TRBD2,TRBJ2-1,CSVYGTSGSERDNEQFF,TGCAGCGTTTACGGGACTAGCGGGAGTGAAAGAGACAATGAGCAGTTCTTC
NA,TRBV3-1,TRBD2,TRBJ2-1,CASSQEWGSGGNNYNEQFF,TGTGCCAGCAGCCAAGAGTGGGGTAGCGGGGGGAATAATTACAATGAGCAGTTCTTC
NA,TRBV19,NA,TRBJ1-2,CASSTDRAPSYGYTF,TGTGCCAGTAGTACAGATCGGGCACCCTCCTATGGCTACACCTTC
few,TRBV4-1,NA,TRBJ2-7,CASSQGALGEQYF,TGCGCCAGCAGCCAAGGGGCCCTGGGCGAGCAGTACTTC